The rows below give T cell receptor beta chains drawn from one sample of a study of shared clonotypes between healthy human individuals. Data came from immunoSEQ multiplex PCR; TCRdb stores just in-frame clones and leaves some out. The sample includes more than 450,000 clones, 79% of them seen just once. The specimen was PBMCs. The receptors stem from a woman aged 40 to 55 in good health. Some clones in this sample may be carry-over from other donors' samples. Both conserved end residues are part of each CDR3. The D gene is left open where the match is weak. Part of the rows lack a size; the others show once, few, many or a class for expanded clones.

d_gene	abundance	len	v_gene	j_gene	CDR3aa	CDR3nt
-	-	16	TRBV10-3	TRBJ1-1	CAISVRQAGENTEAFF	TGTGCCATCAGTGTTAGGCAGGCTGGAGAAAACACTGAAGCTTTCTTT
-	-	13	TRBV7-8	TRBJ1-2	CASSQARGIGYTF	TGTGCCAGCAGCCAGGCGCGGGGCATCGGCTACACCTTC
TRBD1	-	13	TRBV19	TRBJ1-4	CASKDRGNEKLFF	TGTGCCAGTAAGGACAGGGGGAATGAAAAACTGTTTTTT
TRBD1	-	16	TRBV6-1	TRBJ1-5	CASSVQGGISNQPQHF	TGTGCCAGCAGTGTGCAGGGGGGGATAAGCAATCAGCCCCAGCATTTT
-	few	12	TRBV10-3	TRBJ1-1	CAISESTNQAFF	TGTGCCATCAGTGAGTCCACCAATCAAGCTTTCTTT
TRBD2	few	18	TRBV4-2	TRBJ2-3	CASSQDGREALSTDTQYF	TGTGCCAGCAGCCAAGATGGGCGGGAGGCCCTGAGCACAGATACGCAGTATTTT
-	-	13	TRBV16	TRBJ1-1	CASSQDRDTEAFF	TGTGCCAGCAGCCAAGACCGGGACACTGAAGCTTTCTTT
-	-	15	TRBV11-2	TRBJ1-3	CASSLDGVSGNTIYF	TGTGCCAGCAGCTTAGATGGAGTGTCTGGAAACACCATATATTTT
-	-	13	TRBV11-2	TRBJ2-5	CASTATPGETQYF	TGTGCCAGCACCGCGACCCCGGGCGAGACCCAGTACTTC
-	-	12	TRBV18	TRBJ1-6	CASSPDLSPLHF	TGTGCCAGCTCACCGGACCTTTCGCCCCTCCACTTT
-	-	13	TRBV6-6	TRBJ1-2	CASSKPSNYGYTF	TGTGCCAGCAGTAAGCCCTCTAACTATGGCTACACCTTC
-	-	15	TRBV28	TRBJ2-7	CASSLYGGARYEQYF	TGTGCCAGCAGTTTATATGGGGGGGCGAGGTACGAGCAGTACTTC
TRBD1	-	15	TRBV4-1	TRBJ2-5	CASSLATGGVETQYF	TGCGCCAGCAGCCTTGCGACAGGGGGCGTGGAGACCCAGTACTTC
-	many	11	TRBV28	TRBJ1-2	CASSSLRGYTF	TGTGCCAGCAGTTCCTTACGAGGCTACACCTTC
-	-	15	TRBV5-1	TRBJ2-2	CASTSTGPYTGELFF	TGCGCCAGCACCTCAACCGGACCGTACACCGGGGAGCTGTTTTTT
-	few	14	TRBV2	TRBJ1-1	CASSVSRLNTEAFF	TGTGCCAGCAGTGTTTCCAGGCTGAACACTGAAGCTTTCTTT
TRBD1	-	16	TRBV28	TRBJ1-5	CASSLPGTGPNQPQHF	TGTGCCAGCAGTTTACCAGGGACAGGCCCCAATCAGCCCCAGCATTTT